Below, 7 T cell receptor beta chains from the same sample are listed, as sequenced in a study of blood T cells in healthy people across ages (dated by TCRdb to between 2014 and 2017). Library prep was done by 5' RACE. The second PCR ran for about 7 to 11 cycles and used a J-beta primer mix along with a sample-barcoded 5' primer. The public reads were run again by TCRdb, first through fastp at Q25 and then through MiXCR, and only productive beta chains were kept. Rows with a matching CDR3 protein are joined into one entry that keeps the most common DNA and genes. The sample yields some 1.8 million distinct CDR3 sequences; about 39% were counted once. 23% of the sample comes from the top ten. The sample taken for sequencing was blood. Receptor source: a human donor in good health.

This clonotype was seen more than once but under ten times. The chain combines TRBV4-3 with TRBJ2-3; no reliable D call. In germline, CDR1 is LGHNA, CDR2 YSLEER. The CDR3 totals 13 residues. Trimming stripped 1 base from V and 7 bases from J, with 9 bases between. CDR3 coding DNA: TGCGCCAGCAGCCAAGTGGAAGGCTATACGCAGTATTTT. This encodes CASSQVEGYTQYF.

V usage is TRBV20-1 and J usage is TRBJ1-5; no definite D call. The V end was cut by 8 bases, the J end by 6 bases, with 20 bases between. CDR1 is DFQATT and CDR2 is SNEGSKA in the germline V gene (reference sequence). The CDR3 spans 14 residues. DNA of the CDR3: TGCAGTACTGGATCCGGGCCGTGGAGTCAGCCCCAGCATTTT. It encodes CSTGSGPWSQPQHF.

The gene calls are TRBV5-5 and TRBJ1-4; D gene ambiguous. V was cut by 0 bases and J by 5 bases, with 11 bases left in between. There are 15 residues in the CDR3. Germline V gene data show CDR1 as SGHKS and CDR2 as YYEKEE (reference sequence). The CDR3 region has the DNA TGTGCCAGCAGCTTGGGGAGTCAGCCAAATGAAAAACTGTTTTTT. This codes for CASSLGSQPNEKLFF.

Details on this clonotype: Since a much larger clone is just one base distant, this may be a read error. This rearrangement joins TRBV7-3 to TRBJ2-3; D ambiguous. Trimming stripped 5 bases from V and 0 bases from J, with 6 bases between. Germline-derived CDR1 and CDR2 are SGHTA and FQGTGA. This CDR3 comprises 13 residues. The CDR3, as DNA: TGTGCCAGCAGCATAGAGAGCACAGATACGCAGTATTTT. Translated: CASSIESTDTQYF.

A note on this clonotype: One junction end disagrees with the germline gene, perhaps due to a read error. The CDR3 is CACSRSGGETQYF. CDR3 DNA: TGTGCCTGCTCACGGTCGGGGGGAGAGACCCAGTACTTC. The chain uses TRBV18 and TRBJ2-5, with TRBD2 identical over 7 bases. The germline V gene has CDR1 KGHSH and CDR2 LQKENI. The length of the CDR3 is 13 residues.

This sequence joins TRBV6-6 and TRBJ2-5; TRBD2 matches at 9 bases. The CDR3 contains 16 residues. V lost 0 bases and J lost 2; bases outside the gene matches: 4. CDR1 is MNHNY and CDR2 is SVGAGI in the germline V gene (reference sequence). CDR3 nucleotide sequence: TGTGCCAGCAGTTACTCGTCAGCGGGGGGTCAAGAGACCCAGTACTTC. Its protein is CASSYSSAGGQETQYF.

The rearrangement links TRBV6-2 or TRBV6-3 to TRBJ1-5; D not resolved. Looked up from germline, CDR1 is MNHEY and CDR2 is SVGEGT. This CDR3 is built from 14 residues. Trimming took off 5 bases at V and 7 bases at J, with 15 bases between the two ends. The CDR3 loop is CASSTWTDGQPQHF. The CDR3 nucleotides are TGTGCCAGCAGTACTTGGACCGACGGCCAGCCCCAGCATTTT.